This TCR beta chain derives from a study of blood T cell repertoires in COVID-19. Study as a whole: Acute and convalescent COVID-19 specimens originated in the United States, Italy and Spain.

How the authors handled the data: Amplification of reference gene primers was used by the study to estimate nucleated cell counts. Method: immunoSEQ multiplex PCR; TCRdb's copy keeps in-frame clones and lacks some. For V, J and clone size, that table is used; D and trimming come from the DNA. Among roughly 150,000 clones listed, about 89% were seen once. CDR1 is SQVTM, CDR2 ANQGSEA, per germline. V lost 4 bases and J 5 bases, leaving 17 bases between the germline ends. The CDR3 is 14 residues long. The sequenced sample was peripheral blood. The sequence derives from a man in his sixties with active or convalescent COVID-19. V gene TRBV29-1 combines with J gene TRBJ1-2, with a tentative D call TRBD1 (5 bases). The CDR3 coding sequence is TGCAGCGTTGTGGGCCGAGACAGTGGTTATGGCTACACCTTC. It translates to CSVVGRDSGYGYTF.